This TCR beta chain originates from a study of T cells in localized non-small cell lung cancer (dated by TCRdb to 2018 to 2020). General notes on the study: T cell repertoires of hundreds of early-stage NSCLC patients were analyzed, with tumors being compared against uninvolved tumor-adjacent lungs. The cohort was made up of around 220 treatment-naive NSCLC patients whose localized lung tumors had been resected. NSCLC patients had a mean age of approximately 70 years, and around 140 were male and about a hundred female. Overall study results and their limits: Because the study design was exploratory, TCR variables were selected using unadjusted p-values without false-discovery rate correction. Of the top 100 tumor clones, a median of roughly 60 were detected in paired uninvolved adjacent lung; over 25 were also among that lung's top 100. Multi-region tumor sequencing was not performed, so intratumor heterogeneity could not be excluded. Higher T cell density in blood was associated with longer overall survival, whereas higher clonality in adjacent lung was associated with shorter survival. Uninvolved tumor-adjacent lung showed the highest T cell clonality, higher than tumor, which suggests more focused antigenic responses in the uninvolved tumor-adjacent lung.

The immunoSEQ Assay was used to sequence TCR beta CDR3 regions from DNA. Regarding the original processing steps: T cell density was computed as TCR beta template counts normalized to usable DNA estimated by amplifying housekeeping genes. Richness was estimated with the preseqR package, extrapolating to 400,000 templates for PBMC samples and 120,000 templates for tissue samples. Clonality was defined by subtracting Pielou's evenness from one. Differential abundance testing on productive amino-acid clonotypes, with a minimum total count of 5 and an alpha of 0.1, was used to identify tissue-enriched TCRs. The Jaccard Index and the Morisita Overlap Index were used to measure how much the repertoires overlapped between compartments. GLIPH grouped TCR beta CDR3s together with public tetramer-defined viral CDR3s, and a viral motif had to include at least three viral sequences and also show V-gene enrichment. The source is immuneACCESS, and TCRdb retained only in-frame sequences with V and J called. Part of the clones is not carried over; for the studies checked, unresolved V genes explain less than half of this, and the remainder is unexplained. From that table come the V and J calls and clone size; the DNA was used to work out D and trimming. This sample lists fewer than 95,000 clones; approximately 91% were detected once. Of the sample, approximately 4% falls within the top ten clones.

A remark on this clone: What this receptor recognizes is not known. Base qualities are not provided; no much larger clone lies one nucleotide away.

V lost 0 bases and J lost 7 bases, and the count of bases not matched to a germline gene is 7. CDR1 and CDR2 (SGHAT, FQNNGV) derive from the germline V gene. The CDR3 goes from the cysteine to the phenylalanine over 15 residues. CDR3 DNA only is kept here, 45 bases in frame from base 1. At diagnosis, peripheral blood, uninvolved tumor-adjacent lung and tumor were collected and were preserved as a mix of fresh-frozen and FFPE material. For TCR repertoire profiling, blood samples were analyzed as peripheral blood mononuclear cells. The specimen comprised PBMCs, sampled before any cancer treatment. The V gene is TRBV11-2 and the J gene is TRBJ1-2; TRBD1 matches 8 bases in the middle. The TCR originated in a woman aged 40-75 years with stage II squamous cell lung carcinoma. The CDR3 protein sequence reads: CASSLDQTGVAGYTF. The DNA sequence is TGTGCCAGCAGCTTAGATCAGACAGGGGTAGCTGGCTACACCTTC.